This TCR beta chain originates from a study of T cells in Graves' hyperthyroidism and ophthalmopathy. CDR1 and CDR2 (germline): DFQATT, SNEGSKA (reference sequence). The V end was cut by 6 bases, the J end by 4 bases, with 18 bases between. The CDR3 spans 15 residues. Amplification targeted TCR beta CDR3 regions from RNA transcripts. During a first-round RT-PCR of the TCR CDR3, the HTBI primer set was used. TCRdb ran MiXCR on the multiplex PCR reads and lists one entry per CDR3 protein. Found here are 610,000 or so distinct CDR3 sequences, roughly 46% of them singletons; the top ten hold around 7.7%. Concerning this clonotype: The conserved closing phenylalanine or tryptophan is absent in this CDR3, likely reflecting a read error.

The TCR sequence derives from a young woman with Graves' hyperthyroidism. This chain connects TRBV20-1 to TRBJ1-4; weak D call: TRBD1 (5 bases). The sequencing input was peripheral blood or thyroid tissue (not recorded which). The CDR3 protein is CSATVGPRHNEKLFV. The CDR3 DNA reads TGCAGTGCCACCGTGGGACCGCGACATAATGAAAAACTGTTTGTA.